The rows below give T cell receptor beta chains drawn from one sample of a study of cytomegalovirus exposure and HLA in healthy donors. Sequencing used immunoSEQ multiplex PCR; TCRdb keeps in-frame clones, though not all of them. The table lists around 130,000 clones, 65% to 85% of them singletons. Sample: PBMCs. These receptors were collected from a boy aged 5-17 years in good health and CMV-seronegative. Each CDR3 is given with its conserved first and last residue. A D gene is named only where the DNA matches it firmly. Clone sizes are given selectively: once, few, many, or a class where the clone is expanded.

d_call	clone_size	v_call	j_call	cdr3_nt	cdr3_aa
-	-	TRBV7-9	TRBJ2-7	TGTGCCAGCAGCCTCTCGGGCTCCTACGAGCAGTACTTC	CASSLSGSYEQYF
-	-	TRBV14	TRBJ1-1	TGTGCCAGCAGCCGGAGCAGGGCGAACACTGAAGCTTTCTTT	CASSRSRANTEAFF
TRBD1	-	TRBV2	TRBJ2-7	TGTGCCAGCAAGGGGGCCTCCTACGAGCAGTACTTC	CASKGASYEQYF
-	-	TRBV5-1	TRBJ2-5	TGCGCCAGCAACCTCGGGGGTGAAGAGACCCAGTACTTC	CASNLGGEETQYF
TRBD2	-	TRBV10-3	TRBJ2-1	TGTGCCATTAGCGGGAGTAAGGGGGAGGATGAGCAGTTCTTC	CAISGSKGEDEQFF
TRBD2	-	TRBV5-4	TRBJ2-7	TGTGCCAGCAGCCCCGGGACTAGCGGGATACGCGAGCAGTACTTC	CASSPGTSGIREQYF
-	-	TRBV6-1	TRBJ1-5	TGTGCCAGCAGTGATTCCTTAAACTATCAGCCCCAGCATTTT	CASSDSLNYQPQHF
TRBD2	-	TRBV27	TRBJ2-7	TGTGCCAGCAGTTTATTTGGGGGGACTAGCGGGACGGAAGAGCAGTACTTC	CASSLFGGTSGTEEQYF
TRBD1	-	TRBV5-1	TRBJ1-1	TGCGCCAGCGGACGACAGGGGATGAACACTGAAGCTTTCTTT	CASGRQGMNTEAFF
TRBD1	-	TRBV2	TRBJ2-7	TGTGCCAGCGGGGGGACAGGGGGTAATACGCAGTACTTC	CASGGTGGNTQYF
TRBD2	-	TRBV5-4	TRBJ2-7	TGTGCCAGCAGCTGGGGGGGGACCCTTGGGGCCTACGAGCAGTACTTC	CASSWGGTLGAYEQYF
TRBD1	-	TRBV5-6	TRBJ1-6	TGTGCCAGCAGTTTTAGGACAGGGGTCTCACCCCTCCACTTT	CASSFRTGVSPLHF
-	-	TRBV9	TRBJ2-2	TGTGCCAGCAGCGTTCTACTAGTCGGCGGGGAGCTGTTTTTT	CASSVLLVGGELFF
-	once	TRBV28	TRBJ2-7	TGTGCCAGCAGTTGGGGCAGCTCCTACGAGCAGTACTTC	CASSWGSSYEQYF
TRBD1	-	TRBV7-8	TRBJ2-7	TGTGCCAGCAGCTCGACAGGGGGCGCGACCTACGAGCAGTACTTC	CASSSTGGATYEQYF
TRBD1	-	TRBV2	TRBJ2-7	TGTGCCAGCAAAGGGGGCAGGTGGGTCTACGAGCAGTACTTC	CASKGGRWVYEQYF
TRBD1	-	TRBV27	TRBJ2-7	TGTGCCAGCAGTCCGCTGGGACAGGGGGCGGGCGAGCAGTACTTC	CASSPLGQGAGEQYF
-	-	TRBV5-6	TRBJ2-7	TGTGCCAGCAGCCCCGGACAGCTCTACGAGCAGTACTTC	CASSPGQLYEQYF
TRBD1	few	TRBV2	TRBJ2-1	TGTGCCAGATGGTTTCCGGGACAGGGCAATGAGCAGTTCTTC	CARWFPGQGNEQFF
-	few	TRBV2	TRBJ2-1	TGTGCCAGCAGGGAGAATGAGCAGTTCTTC	CASRENEQFF
-	-	TRBV20-1	TRBJ1-1	TGCAGTGCTAGAGATGAGGCTGAAGCTTTCTTT	CSARDEAEAFF
-	-	TRBV6-1	TRBJ2-7	TGTGCCAGCAGTGAACTAGAGGGGGACTACGAGCAGTACTTC	CASSELEGDYEQYF
TRBD1	-	TRBV18	TRBJ2-7	TGTGCCAGCTCACTGGGACAGGGAATCGAGCAGTACTTC	CASSLGQGIEQYF
-	-	TRBV28	TRBJ1-1	TGTGCCAGCAGTTTCACAGGGCCACCTTACACTGAAGCTTTCTTT	CASSFTGPPYTEAFF
TRBD1	-	TRBV4-3	TRBJ1-1	TGCGCCAGCAGCCAGGGGACAGGGACTGAAGCTTTCTTT	CASSQGTGTEAFF
-	many	TRBV5-6	TRBJ1-2	TGTGCCAGCAGCGCCAGGGGCGCCTATGGCTACACCTTC	CASSARGAYGYTF
-	-	TRBV6-6	TRBJ1-1	TGTGCCAGCAGACCCGGGGGTACTGAAGCTTTCTTT	CASRPGGTEAFF
-	-	TRBV9	TRBJ2-5	TGTGCCAGCAGCGAACCGACACTTCAAGAGACCCAGTACTTC	CASSEPTLQETQYF
TRBD2	-	TRBV5-6	TRBJ2-1	TGTGCCAGCAGCTCTGATAGCGGGAGGGCCTTCAATGAGCAGTTCTTC	CASSSDSGRAFNEQFF
-	-	TRBV19	TRBJ2-7	TGTGCCAGTAGGGAGCGCGGAGACAGCACCTACGAGCAGTACTTC	CASRERGDSTYEQYF
TRBD1	-	TRBV27	TRBJ1-1	TGTGCCGCCAGGGGGAACGCGGTCACTGAAGCTTTCTTT	CAARGNAVTEAFF
-	-	TRBV30	TRBJ2-7	TGTGCCTGGAGTGGGGACAGACCCGGGAGCGAATACGAGCAGTACTTC	CAWSGDRPGSEYEQYF
TRBD1	-	TRBV6-1	TRBJ2-5	TGTGCCGGAGGGCTACAGGGGGAAGAGACCCAGTACTTC	CAGGLQGEETQYF
-	-	TRBV29-1	TRBJ1-3	TGCAGCGTTGAAGAGTTTGGACAGTCGTCTGGAAACACCATATATTTT	CSVEEFGQSSGNTIYF
-	-	TRBV5-4	TRBJ2-1	TGTGCCAGCAGCTTCACGGGGAATGAGCAGTTCTTC	CASSFTGNEQFF
TRBD1	-	TRBV6-5	TRBJ2-5	TGTGCCAGCAGACCGACAGGGGGCTTGGAGACCCAGTACTTC	CASRPTGGLETQYF
-	few	TRBV9	TRBJ2-3	TGTGCCAGCAGCCGACTACGCCGCACAGATACGCAGTATTTT	CASSRLRRTDTQYF
TRBD1	once	TRBV2	TRBJ2-5	TGTGCCAGCAGGGACAGGGCAAGGGAGACCCAGTACTTC	CASRDRARETQYF
TRBD1	-	TRBV7-9	TRBJ1-1	TGTGCCAGCAGCACAGACGACAGGGTGGGCACTGAAGCTTTCTTT	CASSTDDRVGTEAFF
-	-	TRBV7-2	TRBJ2-1	TGTGCCAGCAGCTTAGTCACAGAGATGAGTTGGCAGTTCTTC	CASSLVTEMSWQFF
TRBD1	-	TRBV18	TRBJ1-2	TGTGCCAGCTCTTGGGACAGCCTAAACTATGGCTACACCTTC	CASSWDSLNYGYTF
-	-	TRBV4-2	TRBJ2-1	TGTGCCAGCAGCCAAGATCCGGTCGGGAGCGCTTACAATGAGCAGTTCTTC	CASSQDPVGSAYNEQFF
TRBD1	-	TRBV5-6	TRBJ2-7	TGTGCCAGCAGCCTCCTAGACAGGGGGGGTTCCTACGAGCAGTACTTC	CASSLLDRGGSYEQYF
-	-	TRBV30	TRBJ1-1	TGTGCCTGGACCCTCCTATCCCGGGGCACTGAAGCTTTCTTT	CAWTLLSRGTEAFF
-	few	TRBV6-1	TRBJ1-1	TGTGCCAGCAGTGAAATGGAAGGGGGCACTGAAGCTTTCTTT	CASSEMEGGTEAFF
TRBD2	once	TRBV2	TRBJ2-7	TGTGCCAGCAGTGAAAGCGGGACCTACAACGACGAGCAGTACTTC	CASSESGTYNDEQYF
-	-	TRBV7-2	TRBJ1-5	TGTGCCAGCAGCTTAGATGGCGGTAAGCCCCAGCATTTT	CASSLDGGKPQHF
TRBD2	-	TRBV29-1	TRBJ2-1	TGCAGCGTTGAAGTAGCGGGGGGGGGAAATGAGCAGTTCTTC	CSVEVAGGGNEQFF
-	-	TRBV30	TRBJ2-6	TGTGCCTGGAGTCGGGGAGGTGGGGCCAACGTCCTGACTTTC	CAWSRGGGANVLTF
TRBD1	-	TRBV10-3	TRBJ1-2	TGTGCCATCAGTGACGGACAGGGAATTAACTATGGCTACACCTTC	CAISDGQGINYGYTF
TRBD2	once	TRBV10-3	TRBJ2-7	TGTGCCATCAGTGAGTCCGTTGGTAGCGGGAGCTACGAGCAGTACTTC	CAISESVGSGSYEQYF
-	-	TRBV30	TRBJ1-3	TGTGCCTGGAGTGTAGGGTGGAGGTCAGGAAACACCATATATTTT	CAWSVGWRSGNTIYF
-	-	TRBV7-8	TRBJ1-2	TGTGCCAGTAGCCCCGACAGAAACAGAAACTATGGCTACACCTTC	CASSPDRNRNYGYTF
-	-	TRBV5-1	TRBJ2-2	TGCGCCAGCAGCTTGGCAGGGATTACCGGGGAGCTGTTTTTT	CASSLAGITGELFF
-	-	TRBV5-6	TRBJ2-2	TGTGCCAGCAGCTCGCCCAGCGGGACAAACACCGGGGAGCTGTTTTTT	CASSSPSGTNTGELFF
TRBD2	-	TRBV30	TRBJ2-5	TGTGCCTGGAACTTTGCCGGGAGGCCCGGGGAGACCCAGTACTTC	CAWNFAGRPGETQYF
TRBD2	once	TRBV5-1	TRBJ2-1	TGCGCCAGCAGGAATAGGGTAGCGGGAGGCGGGGGCTCCTACAATGAGCAGTTCTTC	CASRNRVAGGGGSYNEQFF